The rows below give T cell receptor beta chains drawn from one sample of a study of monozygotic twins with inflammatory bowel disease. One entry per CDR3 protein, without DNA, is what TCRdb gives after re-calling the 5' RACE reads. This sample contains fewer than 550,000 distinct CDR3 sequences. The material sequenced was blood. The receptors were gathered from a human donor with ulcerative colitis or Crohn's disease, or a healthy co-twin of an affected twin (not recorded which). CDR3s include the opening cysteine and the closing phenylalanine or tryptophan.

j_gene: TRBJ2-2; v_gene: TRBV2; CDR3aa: CASSVAGGPAGELFF
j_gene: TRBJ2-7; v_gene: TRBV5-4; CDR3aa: CASSLEQGREQYF
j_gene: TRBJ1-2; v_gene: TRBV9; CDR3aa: CASSVFDRGGSGYTF
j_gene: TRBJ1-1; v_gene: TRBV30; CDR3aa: CAWSSGYMNTEAFF
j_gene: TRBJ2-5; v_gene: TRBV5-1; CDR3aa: CASSFGSGSRGETQYF
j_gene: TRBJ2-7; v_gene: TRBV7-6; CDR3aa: CASTPNAQEGEQYF
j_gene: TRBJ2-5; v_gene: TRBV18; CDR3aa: CASSSGTQETQYF
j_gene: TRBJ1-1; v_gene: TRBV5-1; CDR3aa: CASSPDGAPDTEAFF
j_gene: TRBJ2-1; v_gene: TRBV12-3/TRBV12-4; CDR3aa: CASSRPPGLADSGWDEQFF
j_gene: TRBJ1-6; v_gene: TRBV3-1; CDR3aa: CASSTNRGESPLHF
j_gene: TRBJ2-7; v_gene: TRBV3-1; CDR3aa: CASSVLAGTYEQYF
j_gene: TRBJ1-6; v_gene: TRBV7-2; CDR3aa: CASSPPGGGAGSPLHF
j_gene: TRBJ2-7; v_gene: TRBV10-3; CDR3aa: CAISVGTGSYEQYF
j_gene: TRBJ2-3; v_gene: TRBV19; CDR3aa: CASRQGDTQYF
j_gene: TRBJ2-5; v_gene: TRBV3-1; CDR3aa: CASSQGLAGGRETQYF
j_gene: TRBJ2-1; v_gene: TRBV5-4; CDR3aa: CASSSTAYNEQFF
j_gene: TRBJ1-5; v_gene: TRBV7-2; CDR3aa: CASSLAAGFRQPQHF
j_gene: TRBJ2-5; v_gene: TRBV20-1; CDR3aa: CSARRLAGLSTQYF
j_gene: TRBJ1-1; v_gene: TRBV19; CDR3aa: CASSSAPTEAFF
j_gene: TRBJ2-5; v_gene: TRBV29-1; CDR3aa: CSVGTGGTETQYF
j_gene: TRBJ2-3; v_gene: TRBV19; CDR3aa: CASTETGLITSTDTQYF
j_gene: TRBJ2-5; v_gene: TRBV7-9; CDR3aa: CASTLLPGLAEETQYF
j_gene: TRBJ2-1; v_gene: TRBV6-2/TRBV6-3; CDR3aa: CASRSRLAGYYNEQFF
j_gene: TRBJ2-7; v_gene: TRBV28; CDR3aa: CASSLTRREGHEQYF
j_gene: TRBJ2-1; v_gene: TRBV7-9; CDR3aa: CASSSGGLAGVGNEQFF
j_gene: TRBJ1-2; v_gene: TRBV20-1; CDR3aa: CSARSLAGAGYTF
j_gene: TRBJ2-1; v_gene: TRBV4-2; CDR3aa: CASSQDRGGEVREQFF
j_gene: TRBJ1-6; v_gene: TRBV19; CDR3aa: CASSIGDRTFSPLHF
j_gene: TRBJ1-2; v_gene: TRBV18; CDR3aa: CASSLRDDYGYTF
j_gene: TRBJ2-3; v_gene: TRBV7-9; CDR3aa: CASSVSERRTDTQYF
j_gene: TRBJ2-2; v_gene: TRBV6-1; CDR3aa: CASSDPVFGELFF
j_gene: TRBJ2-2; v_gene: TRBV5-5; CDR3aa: CASRTSPNTGELFF
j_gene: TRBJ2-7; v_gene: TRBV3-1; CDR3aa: CASSPSRGLSSYEQYF
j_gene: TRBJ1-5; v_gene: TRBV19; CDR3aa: CASSIPLSGWGDQPQHF
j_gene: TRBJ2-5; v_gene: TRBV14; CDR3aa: CASSLGLSRGETQYF
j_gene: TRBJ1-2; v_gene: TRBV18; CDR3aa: CASSPASGGQNGYTF
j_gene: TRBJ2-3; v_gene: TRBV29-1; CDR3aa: CSVERLAGGQDTQYF
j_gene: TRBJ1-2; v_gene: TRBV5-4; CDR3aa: CASSLGGRHTNYGYTF
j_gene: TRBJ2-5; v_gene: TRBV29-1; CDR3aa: CSVKRQETQYF
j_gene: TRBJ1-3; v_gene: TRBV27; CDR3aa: CASAQAGGSGNTIYF
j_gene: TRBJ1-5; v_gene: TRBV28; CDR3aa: CASSFGQGDDQPQHF
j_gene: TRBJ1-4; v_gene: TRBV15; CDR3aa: CATSGDTSGTGNEKLFF
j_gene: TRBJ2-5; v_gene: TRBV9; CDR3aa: CASSVGARGGETQYF
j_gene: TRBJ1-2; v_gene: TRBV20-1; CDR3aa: CSAREVKNNGYTF
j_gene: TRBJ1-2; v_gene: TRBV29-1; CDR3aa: CSVEGTQRGYGYTF
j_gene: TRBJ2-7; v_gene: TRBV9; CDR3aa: CASSGGPRGREIDEQYF
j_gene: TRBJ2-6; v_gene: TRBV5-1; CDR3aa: CASSLIGAGANVLTF
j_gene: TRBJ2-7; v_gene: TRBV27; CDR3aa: CASSSRDRGEQYF